This T cell receptor beta chain was captured by sequencing in a study of blood T cell repertoires in COVID-19. Under the authors' procedure: Reference gene primers were amplified, and this amplification served to estimate nucleated cell counts. The method was immunoSEQ multiplex PCR; TCRdb's version includes in-frame clones alone and lacks a portion of them. That table is the source of V, J and clone size, and D and trimming were worked out from the DNA. The top ten clones hold around 2.1% of a sample with some 120,000 clones, approximately 90% of them seen once. This CDR3 spans 16 amino acids. Trimming shortened V by 3 bases and J by 2 bases, and 16 bases separated the two germline ends. Germline V gene lookup returns CDR1 LNHNV and CDR2 YYDKDF (reference sequence).

This sequence originates from a middle-aged man with COVID-19, enrolled during active disease. Sequenced: peripheral blood. The chain carries TRBV15 and TRBJ2-5; D is perhaps TRBD1 (6 bases). This CDR3 is CATSSDEGTIQETQYF. The CDR3 DNA is TGTGCCACCAGCAGCGACGAGGGGACAATTCAAGAGACCCAGTACTTC.